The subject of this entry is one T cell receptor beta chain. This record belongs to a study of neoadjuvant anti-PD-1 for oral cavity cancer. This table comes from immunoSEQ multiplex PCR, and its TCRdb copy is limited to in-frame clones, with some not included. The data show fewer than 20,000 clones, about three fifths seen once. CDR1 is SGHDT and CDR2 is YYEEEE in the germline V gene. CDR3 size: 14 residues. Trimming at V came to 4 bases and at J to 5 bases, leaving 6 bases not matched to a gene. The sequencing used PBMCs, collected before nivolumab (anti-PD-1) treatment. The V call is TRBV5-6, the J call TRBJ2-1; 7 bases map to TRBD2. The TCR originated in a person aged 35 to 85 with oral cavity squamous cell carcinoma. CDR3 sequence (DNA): TGTGCCAGCAGCAGCGGACTAGGAGACAATGAGCAGTTCTTC. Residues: CASSSGLGDNEQFF.